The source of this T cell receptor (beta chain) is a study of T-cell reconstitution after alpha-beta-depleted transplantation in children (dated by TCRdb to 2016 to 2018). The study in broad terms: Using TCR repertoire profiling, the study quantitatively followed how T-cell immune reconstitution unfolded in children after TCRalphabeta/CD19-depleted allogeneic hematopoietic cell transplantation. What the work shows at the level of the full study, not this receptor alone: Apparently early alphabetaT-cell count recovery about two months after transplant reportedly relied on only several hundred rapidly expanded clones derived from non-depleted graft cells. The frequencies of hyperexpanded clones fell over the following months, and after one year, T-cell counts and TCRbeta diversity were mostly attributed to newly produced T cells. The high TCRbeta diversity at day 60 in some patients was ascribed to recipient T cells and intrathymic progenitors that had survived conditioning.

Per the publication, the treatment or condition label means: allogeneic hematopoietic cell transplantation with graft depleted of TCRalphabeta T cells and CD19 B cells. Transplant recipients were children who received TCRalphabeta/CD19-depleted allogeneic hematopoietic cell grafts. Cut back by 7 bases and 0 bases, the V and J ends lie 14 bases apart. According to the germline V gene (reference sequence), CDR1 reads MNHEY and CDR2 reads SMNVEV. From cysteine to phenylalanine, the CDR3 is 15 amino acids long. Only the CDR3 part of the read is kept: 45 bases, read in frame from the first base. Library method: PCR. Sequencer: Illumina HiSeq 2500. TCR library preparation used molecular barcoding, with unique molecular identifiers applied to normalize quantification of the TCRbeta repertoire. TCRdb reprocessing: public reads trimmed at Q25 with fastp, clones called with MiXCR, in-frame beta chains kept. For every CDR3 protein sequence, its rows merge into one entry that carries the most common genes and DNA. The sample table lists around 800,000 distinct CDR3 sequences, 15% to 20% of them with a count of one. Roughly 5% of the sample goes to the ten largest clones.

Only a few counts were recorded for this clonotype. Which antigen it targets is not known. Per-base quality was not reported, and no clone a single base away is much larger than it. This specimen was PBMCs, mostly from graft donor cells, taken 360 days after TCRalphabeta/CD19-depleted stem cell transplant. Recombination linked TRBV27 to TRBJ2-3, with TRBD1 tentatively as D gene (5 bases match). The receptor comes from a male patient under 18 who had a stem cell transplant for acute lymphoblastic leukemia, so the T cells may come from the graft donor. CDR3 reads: CASTSKGPSTDTQYF. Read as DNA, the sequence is TGTGCCAGCACCTCAAAGGGGCCCAGCACAGATACGCAGTATTTT.